Each of the 30 T cell receptor beta chains below was sequenced from the same sample in a study of control samples from healthy donors and cancer patients. Sequencing used immunoSEQ multiplex PCR; TCRdb keeps in-frame clones, though not all of them. The table includes about 140,000 clones, 70% to 90% detected once. Source material: blood. These receptors all come from a woman in her twenties or thirties in good health.

This rearrangement joins TRBV7-9 to TRBJ1-1; 10 bases are a match to TRBD1. The J segment lost 3 bases and the V segment lost 6 bases, leaving 13 bases of the junction unmatched. CDR3 length equals 17 residues. Germline loops: CDR1 SEHNR, CDR2 FQNEAQ (reference sequence). CDR3 nucleotide sequence: TGTGCCAGCAGGCCCCGACAGGGGGCTAAGGTGGACACTGAAGCTTTCTTT. Translation: CASRPRQGAKVDTEAFF.

CDR3 loop: CASSLGGGRTEAFF. The CDR3 DNA follows: TGTGCCAGCAGCTTAGGGGGCGGTCGGACTGAAGCTTTCTTT. The chain employs TRBV7-2 and TRBJ1-1, with a tentative D call TRBD1 (5 bases). The CDR3 loop spans 14 amino acids. Germline CDR1 SGHTA, CDR2 FQGNSA. Trimming removed 1 base at V and 5 bases at J, with 11 bases between.

The chain links TRBV28 to TRBJ2-3; TRBD1 aligns across 7 bases. CDR1 MDHEN and CDR2 SYDVKM come from the germline V gene. V was pared by 1 base and J by 2 bases, with 15 bases of the junction left unmatched. The CDR3 runs to 19 residues. CDR3: CASSLFGVMGQKHTDTQYF. The CDR3 DNA sequence: TGTGCCAGCAGTTTATTTGGTGTAATGGGACAGAAGCACACAGATACGCAGTATTTT.

This chain uses TRBV2 with TRBJ1-1, with a tentative D call TRBD1 (5 bases). CDR3 length: 15 amino acids. Germline V gene sequence: CDR1 SNHLY, CDR2 FYNNEI. V shed 11 bases and J shed 0 bases, with 19 bases lying between them. The CDR3: CAGLGGRLVNTEAFF. The CDR3 coding sequence is TGTGCCGGCCTCGGGGGTAGGCTCGTGAACACTGAAGCTTTCTTT. The complete variable domain, with remaining parts taken from reference TRBV2 and TRBJ1-1, reads EPEVTQTPSHQVTQMGQEVILRCVPISNHLYFYWYRQILGQKVEFLVSFYNNEISEKSEIFDDQFSVERPDGSNFTLKIRSTKLEDSAMYFCAGLGGRLVNTEAFFGQGTRLTVV.

V gene TRBV7-3 combines with J gene TRBJ2-3; TRBD2 aligns across 8 bases. This CDR3 spans 13 amino acids. Germline lookup yields CDR1 SGHTA and CDR2 FQGTGA. V lost 4 bases, J lost 3 bases, and 0 bases stayed unmatched. Here the CDR3 DNA reads TGTGCCAGCAGCTCTAGCGGGACAGATACGCAGTATTTT. The encoded protein is CASSSSGTDTQYF. The full variable domain, its missing parts supplied by reference TRBV7-3 and TRBJ2-3, is GAGVSQTPSNKVTEKGKYVELRCDPISGHTALYWYRQSLGQGPEFLIYFQGTGAADDSGLPNDRFFAVRPEGSVSTLKIQRTERGDSAVYLCASSSSGTDTQYFGPGTRLTVL.

This clone was counted a single time. This rearrangement joins TRBV5-1 to TRBJ2-3; 10 bases align to TRBD2. There are 15 residues in the CDR3. Trimming cost V 0 bases and J 5 bases; bases outside gene matches: 3. CDR1 and CDR2 from the germline V gene are SGHRS and YFSETQ. The CDR3 DNA follows: TGCGCCAGCAGCTTGGCGGCTAGCGGGAGAGATACGCAGTATTTT. Amino acid sequence: CASSLAASGRDTQYF.

This clone was observed a single time. This chain links TRBV14 with TRBJ1-6; TRBD1 might be the D (5 bases). Per the germline V gene, CDR1 is SGHDN and CDR2 is FVKESK. The V and J ends lost 2 bases and 5 bases respectively, with 16 bases between them. The CDR3 has 17 residues. CDR3 coding DNA: TGTGCCAGCAGCCAATGGGGGTTTGGCCCTGATAATTCACCCCTCCACTTT. It specifies CASSQWGFGPDNSPLHF.

The chain employs TRBV6-5 and TRBJ1-5; 9 nucleotides match TRBD1. The V segment lost 6 bases and the J segment 5 bases; nucleotides outside the gene matches: 8. The CDR3 runs 15 residues. Germline loops: CDR1 MNHEY, CDR2 SVGAGI. This CDR3 reads CASRVGTGRYQPQHF. In DNA form, the CDR3 reads TGTGCCAGCAGGGTCGGGACAGGGAGATATCAGCCCCAGCATTTT.

V usage is TRBV28 and J usage is TRBJ2-5; D could derive from TRBD1 or TRBD2 (6 bases each). The V end lost 3 bases, the J end lost 2 bases, and 10 bases lay between the germline ends. In germline, CDR1 is MDHEN, CDR2 SYDVKM. CDR3 size: 14 residues. Here the CDR3 DNA reads TGTGCCAGCAGTTTTGGGGGGCCGCAAGAGACCCAGTACTTC. Encoded protein: CASSFGGPQETQYF.

The rearrangement uses TRBV19 and TRBJ2-2; 9 bases agree with TRBD1. In germline, CDR1 is LNHDA, CDR2 SQIVND (reference sequence). This CDR3 is built from 16 residues. V lost 3 bases to trimming and J lost 5 bases; unmatched junction nucleotides: 7. CDR3 in amino acids: CASSIQGQGMTGELFF. As DNA, the CDR3 is TGTGCCAGTAGTATCCAGGGACAGGGTATGACCGGGGAGCTGTTTTTT.

The genes are TRBV7-8 and TRBJ1-1; 12 bases are shared with TRBD1. Germline values: CDR1 SGHVS, CDR2 FQNEAQ. This CDR3 contains 16 residues. V trimming: 5 bases; J trimming: 0 bases; junction bases outside the gene matches: 4. The CDR3 DNA reads TGTGCCAGCAGCCCCGGGACAGGGGGCATGAACACTGAAGCTTTCTTT. Encoded protein: CASSPGTGGMNTEAFF.

The V gene is TRBV21-1, the J gene TRBJ2-6; TRBD1 was called by the table and not checked on the DNA. TRBV21-1 is given as a pseudogene. This CDR3 region has 12 residues. The DNA for the CDR3 is TGTGCCAGCAGGGGACAGGGTACCGTCCTGACTTTC. This encodes CASRGQGTVLTF.

This chain links TRBV27 with TRBJ2-7; 7 nucleotides line up with TRBD1. The junction had 2 bases not matched to a gene; V was cut back by 3 bases and J by 3 bases. Looked up from germline, CDR1 is MNHEY and CDR2 is SMNVEV (reference sequence). This CDR3 has 13 amino acids. CDR3 sequence: CASSFRQGYEQYF. In DNA, the CDR3 is TGTGCCAGCAGTTTTCGACAGGGCTACGAGCAGTACTTC.

This clone was detected a few times. The chain carries TRBV3-1 (or the pseudogene TRBV3-2) and TRBJ1-2, with 8 bases identical to TRBD1. V lost 10 bases and J lost 6; bases outside the gene matches: 7. Germline CDR1 LGHDT, CDR2 YNNKEL (reference sequence). The CDR3 is 12 amino acids. The CDR3 coding sequence is TGTGCCACCCTCTCAGGGGGCCATGGCTACACCTTC. Its translation is CATLSGGHGYTF.

V gene TRBV7-2 combines with J gene TRBJ2-1; 9 bases are shared with TRBD1. The germline V gene has CDR1 SGHTA and CDR2 FQGNSA. Trimming at V came to 3 bases and at J to 8 bases, leaving 14 bases not matched to a gene. There are 17 residues in the CDR3. The CDR3 DNA reads as TGTGCCAGCAGCTTCCGCTCTCCGGGACAGGGAGAACATGAGCAGTTCTTC. Translated: CASSFRSPGQGEHEQFF. Based on the CDR3 plus reference TRBV7-2 and TRBJ2-1, the full variable domain is GAGVSQSPSNKVTEKGKDVELRCDPISGHTALYWYRQSLGQGLEFLIYFQGNSAPDKSGLPSDRFSAERTGGSVSTLTIQRTQQEDSAVYLCASSFRSPGQGEHEQFFGPGTRLTVL.

About this clone: Other DNA sequences in the same sample also yield this CDR3. This sequence joins TRBV29-1 and TRBJ2-5; perhaps TRBD2 as D (5 bases). The V end was cut by 5 bases, the J end by 5 bases, with 18 bases between. The CDR3 is 14 residues long. From germline, CDR1 is SQVTM and CDR2 ANQGSEA. Here the CDR3 reads CSVNGLAGSETQYF. The DNA of the CDR3 is TGCAGCGTTAATGGGCTAGCAGGTAGTGAGACCCAGTACTTC. Complete variable domain (other parts from reference TRBV29-1 and TRBJ2-5): SAVISQKPSRDICQRGTSLTIQCQVDSQVTMMFWYRQQPGQSLTLIATANQGSEATYESGFVIDKFPISRPNLTFSTLTVSNMSPEDSSIYLCSVNGLAGSETQYFGPGTRLLVL.

The chain links TRBV29-1 to TRBJ2-5; 9 bases fit TRBD2. V lost 3 bases and J lost 4; bases outside the gene matches: 9. CDR3 size: 15 residues. Germline loops: CDR1 SQVTM, CDR2 ANQGSEA. The CDR3 is CSVDGSGGGPETQYF. CDR3 nucleotide sequence: TGCAGCGTTGATGGTAGCGGGGGTGGCCCAGAGACCCAGTACTTC.

V usage is TRBV4-1 and J usage is TRBJ2-3; D not resolved. In germline, CDR1 is MGHRA, CDR2 YSYEKL. The CDR3 extends over 14 amino acids. Trimming removed 3 bases at V and 0 bases at J, with 7 bases between. CDR3 in amino acids: CASSQPSSTDTQYF. In DNA, the CDR3 is TGCGCCAGCAGCCAGCCCAGTAGCACAGATACGCAGTATTTT.

This clone came up once. The chain links TRBV6-5 to TRBJ1-1; 8 nucleotides agree with TRBD1. V trimming: 6 bases; J trimming: 1 base; junction bases outside the gene matches: 4. The CDR3 has 14 amino acids. Germline V gene data show CDR1 as MNHEY and CDR2 as SVGAGI. CDR3 region: CASSRDRRNTEAFF. The CDR3 coding sequence is TGTGCCAGCAGCCGGGACAGGCGGAACACTGAAGCTTTCTTT.

This clone was picked up one time. The genes are TRBV6-5 and TRBJ2-7, with 8 bases that match TRBD1. CDR1 and CDR2 (germline): MNHEY, SVGAGI. The CDR3 runs to 15 residues. The trim removed 6 bases at V and 0 bases at J, leaving 7 bases unmatched. In DNA, the CDR3 is TGTGCCAGCAGCCTAACCGGGACAGGCTCCTACGAGCAGTACTTC. It specifies CASSLTGTGSYEQYF.

The rearrangement uses TRBV2 and TRBJ2-3, with D possibly being TRBD1 or TRBD2 (6 bases each). CDR1 SNHLY and CDR2 FYNNEI come from the germline V gene. The CDR3 is made up of 15 amino acids. Trimming left V 6 bases short and J 2 bases short, with 15 bases between. CDR3 loop: CASSLGAGPTDTQYF. The CDR3 region has the DNA TGTGCCAGCAGCTTGGGGGCGGGGCCCACAGATACGCAGTATTTT.

This clone has a single count. This rearrangement joins TRBV4-2 to TRBJ1-6; no reliable D call. The CDR3 consists of 17 residues. Germline V CDR1 and CDR2: LGHNA, YNFKEQ. V dropped 5 bases and J dropped 0 bases, with 14 bases sitting between them. CDR3 residues: CASSMTERSSYNSPLHF. The DNA of the CDR3 is TGTGCCAGCAGCATGACGGAGAGGAGCTCCTATAATTCACCCCTCCACTTT.

This clone was seen a few times. V is TRBV5-1 and J is TRBJ2-3; 9 positions agree with TRBD1. Germline V gene data show CDR1 as SGHRS and CDR2 as YFSETQ. V gave up 4 bases and J gave up 2 bases; unmatched junction bases: 5. The CDR3 is 15 residues long. The CDR3 sequence: CASSRDRASTDTQYF. CDR3 coding DNA: TGCGCCAGCAGCCGGGACAGGGCTTCCACAGATACGCAGTATTTT.

The chain has TRBV28 and TRBJ1-5; tentative D call: TRBD1 (6 bases). The CDR3 runs to 17 residues. Germline CDR1 reads MDHEN; CDR2 reads SYDVKM. V shed 4 bases and J shed 2 bases, with 18 bases lying between them. The CDR3 loop reads CASSSRLGQLGNQPQHF. For the CDR3, the DNA is TGTGCCAGCAGTTCAAGACTTGGACAGCTGGGCAATCAGCCCCAGCATTTT.

This rearrangement joins TRBV25-1 to TRBJ1-3; no firm D call. Germline V gives CDR1 MGHDK, CDR2 SYGVNS. The CDR3 contains 14 residues. V gave up 2 bases and J gave up 2 bases, with 7 bases separating them. The CDR3 DNA sequence: TGTGCCAGCAGTGAAGGCCGCACTGGAAACACCATATATTTT. This translates into CASSEGRTGNTIYF.

This clone was counted between two and nine times. The rearrangement links TRBV19 to TRBJ1-1; TRBD1 matches 7 bases. The CDR3 has 17 amino acids. J lost 5 bases, V lost 5 bases, and 17 bases had no gene match. Germline CDR1 reads LNHDA; CDR2 reads SQIVND (reference sequence). For the CDR3, the DNA is TGTGCCAGTAGTCCGGAACAGGGGAGGTTGGTTTCGACTGAAGCTTTCTTT. This codes for CASSPEQGRLVSTEAFF.

The gene calls are TRBV15 and TRBJ2-7; 14 nucleotides match TRBD2. V gave up 1 base and J gave up 7 bases; unmatched junction bases: 3. The CDR3 is 15 residues long. Per the germline V gene, CDR1 is LNHNV and CDR2 is YYDKDF (reference sequence). DNA for the CDR3: TGTGCCACCAGCAGAGGGGGACTAGCGGGAGTAGAGCAGTACTTC. Protein: CATSRGGLAGVEQYF.

The chain has TRBV6-6 and TRBJ2-3, with D possibly TRBD2 on 6 matching bases. CDR1 and CDR2 (germline): MNHNY, SVGAGI (reference sequence). There are 16 residues in the CDR3. V lost 2 bases and J lost 1, with 13 bases in between. CDR3 DNA: TGTGCCAGCAGTTACAGGGTAGCGGTAGGCACAGATACGCAGTATTTT. Translation: CASSYRVAVGTDTQYF.

The genes are TRBV7-3 and TRBJ1-3; no clear D gene. This CDR3 is 13 amino acids long. Deletions cut 2 bases from V and 3 bases from J, with 5 bases between. Germline loops: CDR1 SGHTA, CDR2 FQGTGA. CDR3 in amino acids: CASSLFLGNTIYF. The CDR3 DNA follows: TGTGCCAGCAGCTTATTCCTTGGAAACACCATATATTTT.

The chain is built from TRBV5-1 and TRBJ2-7; 9 bases are shared with TRBD2. Germline-derived CDR1 and CDR2 are SGHRS and YFSETQ. V lost 1 base to trimming and J lost 3 bases; unmatched junction nucleotides: 5. The CDR3 covers 15 residues. The CDR3 sequence: CASSLWAGGSYEQYF. In DNA form, the CDR3 reads TGCGCCAGCAGCTTGTGGGCGGGAGGGAGCTACGAGCAGTACTTC.